Listed below are T cell receptor beta chains from one sample, sequenced in a study of blood T cell repertoires in COVID-19. Only in-frame clones appear in the TCRdb table, and some are missing; sequencing was by immunoSEQ multiplex PCR. The table records 250,000 to 400,000 clones, roughly 91% of them present only once. The source material was peripheral blood. Receptors originate from a man in his forties or fifties with active or convalescent COVID-19. CDR3s leave out the opening cysteine and the closing phenylalanine or tryptophan. The D gene is left open where the match is weak. A row's size may be missing; if present it is once, few, many or a size class.

TRBV18 | . | . | 11 | ASSPGENYGYT
TRBV6-5 | TRBD1 | . | 12 | ATNRQGAGDTQY
TRBV9 | . | . | 13 | ASSVASGWGTEAF
TRBV3-1/TRBV3-2 | TRBD1 | . | 12 | ASSQDAAGGGYT
TRBV6-6 | TRBD1 | . | 13 | ASSDRASFNYGYT
TRBV19 | . | . | 12 | ASSISRSPDTQY
TRBV2 | TRBD2 | . | 15 | ASSERGVAGGPETQY
TRBV5-6 | . | . | 12 | ASSLVGVPYEQY
TRBV10-1 | TRBD2 | . | 14 | ASSESERGGLDEQF
TRBV7-3 | . | . | 11 | ASTWWGHYGYT
TRBV19 | TRBD2 | . | 13 | ASSSSGGGQETQY
TRBV11-2 | . | . | 16 | ASSLDGAGVFAGNTIY
TRBV25-1 | TRBD1 | few | 13 | ASSPRGTVNEKLF
TRBV6-5 | . | . | 13 | ASRVDRSNTGELF
TRBV28 | TRBD2 | . | 14 | ASSLRGLAGKNEQF
TRBV5-1 | TRBD1 | . | 14 | ASSLYGQANTGELF
TRBV4-2 | . | . | 15 | ASSQDVGGRSNQPQH
TRBV7-9 | . | . | 12 | ASSLDRAGNTIY
TRBV28 | . | . | 12 | ASSLYRGAREQY
TRBV2 | TRBD1 | . | 16 | ASSGDREQIANTGELF
TRBV10-3 | TRBD2 | . | 13 | AISGGLAGVETQY
TRBV4-1 | . | . | 12 | APRRLGGGDTIY
TRBV18 | TRBD2 | . | 13 | ASSPQREAYNEQF
TRBV30 | . | . | 12 | AWHPLGLGTEAF
TRBV21-1 | . | . | 16 | ASLDFRRDRGRVIKAF
TRBV7-8 | . | . | 16 | ASSLGGPAAGSSYEQY
TRBV9 | . | . | 13 | ASSVAGAPTGELF
TRBV18 | . | . | 13 | ASSPSEIAKNIQY
TRBV13 | . | once | 12 | ASSVGGEQGGYT
TRBV6-5 | TRBD1 | . | 13 | ASSSWGQENTEAF
TRBV27 | TRBD1 | . | 13 | ASSSSGTGNEKLF
TRBV7-3 | . | . | 11 | ASSLNMDSRRY
TRBV7-8 | . | . | 13 | ASSPGQAGEQPQH
TRBV4-3 | . | . | 15 | ASSQDARRTISYEQY
TRBV7-2 | TRBD2 | . | 14 | ASSPRIDTSGGGLF
TRBV19 | TRBD2 | . | 13 | ASSVPREGLDEQY